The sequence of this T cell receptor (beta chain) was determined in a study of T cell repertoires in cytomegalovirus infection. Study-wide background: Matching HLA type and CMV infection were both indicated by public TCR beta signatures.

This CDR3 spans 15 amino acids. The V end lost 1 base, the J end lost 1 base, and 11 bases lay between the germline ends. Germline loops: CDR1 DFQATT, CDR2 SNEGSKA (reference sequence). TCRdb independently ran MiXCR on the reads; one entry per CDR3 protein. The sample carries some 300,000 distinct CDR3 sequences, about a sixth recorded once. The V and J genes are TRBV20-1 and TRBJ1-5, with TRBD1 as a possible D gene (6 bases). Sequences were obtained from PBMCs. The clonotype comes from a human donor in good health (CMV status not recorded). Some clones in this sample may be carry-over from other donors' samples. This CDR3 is CSARVGGTSNQPQHF. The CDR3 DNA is TGCAGTGCTAGAGTCGGAGGGACAAGCAATCAGCCCCAGCATTTT.